A selection of T cell receptor delta chains follows, all from one sample in a study of Vδ1+ human thymocytes. TCRdb re-called the multiplex PCR reads through CATT. The data show over 45,000 delta-chain clones, with more than 15% seen just once and roughly 0.5% held by the top ten. Sequenced: Vdelta1+ gamma-delta thymocytes from the thymus. These receptors were obtained from a boy in the first two years of life who had congenital heart surgery. The CDR3 runs from the conserved cysteine through the conserved F or W. A D gene is named only where the DNA matches it firmly. Expanded clones get a size class; other rows say once, few or many, or leave the size out.

D gene	clone size	V gene	J gene	CDR3 DNA	CDR3 protein
-	few	TRDV1	TRDJ1	TGTGCTCTTGGGGAAGCATCGGACCTACGGTTCGTCTGGGTAAGCACCGATAAACTCATCTTT	CALGEASDLRFVWVSTDKLIF
TRDD3	-	TRDV1	TRDJ1	TGTGCTCTTGGGGAACTGGGGCCGGCCTTCCGGGCTGGGGGATACCCCCCGTACACCGATAAACTCATCTTT	CALGELGPAFRAGGYPPYTDKLIF
-	-	TRDV1	TRDJ1	TGTGCTCTTGGGGATCCTCATTCCAGTAACCCTCGCACCGATAAACTCATCTTT	CALGDPHSSNPRTDKLIF
TRDD3	-	TRDV1	TRDJ1	TGTGCTGTTGGGCCCCCCTACCGAGGGGGATACGGAGACACCGATAAACTCATCTTT	CAVGPPYRGGYGDTDKLIF
TRDD3	once	TRDV1	TRDJ2	TGTGCTCTTGGGGCCTGGGGGGTCGCTTTGACAGCACAACTCTTCTTT	CALGAWGVALTAQLFF
TRDD3	many	TRAV29/DV5	TRDJ1	TGTGCAGCCCCGGGGATACATGCCGATAAACTCATCTTT	CAAPGIHADKLIF
TRDD2	few	TRDV1	TRDJ1	TGTGCTCTTGGGGAAGGGGTAGCGCCTTCCTACATGAAACTCATCTTT	CALGEGVAPSYMKLIF
TRDD3	-	TRDV1	TRDJ1	TGTGCTCTTGGGGACCGTCGAACTATGCCCTTGCCAAACCTCGTACTGGGGGATACGCGATCTAGGGGACTCATCTTT	CALGDRRTMPLPNLVLGDTRSRGLIF
-	-	TRDV1	TRDJ1	TGTGCTCTTGGGGAACTTTCCCACCTTCCGGGGGATCCACGTACCGATAAACTCATCTTT	CALGELSHLPGDPRTDKLIF
TRDD3	-	TRDV1	TRDJ1	TGTGCTCTTGGGGAACTTGGTAAGCTCCTGGGGGATATAACCGATAAACTCATCTTT	CALGELGKLLGDITDKLIF
TRDD3	few	TRDV1	TRDJ1	TGTGCTCTCGTTCCTGGGGGATACGCGGCCACCAGTGCCACATATAAACTCATCTTT	CALVPGGYAATSATYKLIF
TRDD3	-	TRDV1	TRDJ1	TGTGCTCTTGGGCCACAGTTTCCCTACTGGGGGATACCGTACACCGATAAACTCATCTTT	CALGPQFPYWGIPYTDKLIF
TRDD3	-	TRDV1	TRDJ1	TGTGCTCTTGGGGCCCTCTACTTTGCTGGGGGATACGGGTACACCGATAAACTCATCTTT	CALGALYFAGGYGYTDKLIF
-	-	TRDV1	TRDJ1	TGTGCTCTTGGGGCGGCCTTCCTCAAGAGTACTGGGGGCCCGTACACCGATAAACTCATCTTT	CALGAAFLKSTGGPYTDKLIF
-	few	TRDV1	TRDJ1	TGTGCTCTTGGGGCAACGGGGCCTAAGACACCTGTCACCGATAAACTCATCTTT	CALGATGPKTPVTDKLIF
-	-	TRDV1	TRDJ1	TGTGCTCTTGGGGAAGACGCGTACCCCTCTTTAGGTCCCGATAAACTCATCTTT	CALGEDAYPSLGPDKLIF
TRDD3	-	TRDV1	TRDJ1	TGTGCTCTTGGGGATTTCATTCCACCCGCTTTACTGGGGGTTTATTTGTACACCGATAAACTCATCTTT	CALGDFIPPALLGVYLYTDKLIF
TRDD3	-	TRDV1	TRDJ1	TGTGCTCTTGGGGAACCCCCATTAGGCCTTCTCCGAATAACTGGGGGATCCGACACCCCTAAACTCATCTTT	CALGEPPLGLLRITGGSDTPKLIF
-	-	TRDV1	TRDJ1	TGTGCTCTTGGGGGGGTTTCCGGAGCCCAAACCCACACCGATAAACTCATCTTT	CALGGVSGAQTHTDKLIF
TRDD3	-	TRDV1	TRDJ1	TGTGCTCTTGGGGGTAATCCGTACTGGGGGATACCGACCGATAAACTCATCTTT	CALGGNPYWGIPTDKLIF
TRDD3	few	TRDV1	TRDJ1	TGTGCTCTTGGGGAACCTCCTGTGTACTGGGGATACGATTCACTCATCTTT	CALGEPPVYWGYDSLIF
TRDD3	-	TRDV1	TRDJ1	TGTGCTCTTGGGGACCGAACTCCAGGCTGGGGGGTCACCGATAAACTCATCTTT	CALGDRTPGWGVTDKLIF
TRDD3	-	TRDV1	TRDJ1	TGTGCTCTTGGGGATTTCGTGGGTTGGGGGACCTTTTACACCGATAAACTCATCTTT	CALGDFVGWGTFYTDKLIF
TRDD3	-	TRDV1	TRDJ1	TGTGCTCTTGGGGTCCTTCCCTTCCTACGAGGGAGTACTGGGGGATATATTGCGGAACTCATCTTT	CALGVLPFLRGSTGGYIAELIF
TRDD3	-	TRDV1	TRDJ1	TGTGCTCTTGGGGAATGGGTGGATCGGGGGGTTGTGCCACTGGGGGATGCGTACACCGATAAACTCATCTTT	CALGEWVDRGVVPLGDAYTDKLIF
TRDD3	-	TRDV2	TRDJ1	TGTGCCTGTGACACCGGGCGACTGGGGGATAGATACGGGTACACCGATAAACTCATCTTT	CACDTGRLGDRYGYTDKLIF
TRDD3	few	TRDV1	TRDJ1	TGTGCTCTTGGGGAACTAGGCCCCCTGGGGGCCCTAGCCCCGTACACCGATAAACTCATCTTT	CALGELGPLGALAPYTDKLIF
TRDD3	-	TRDV1	TRDJ1	TGTGCTCTTGGGGAACTAGCCCTACCTCTTACTGGGGGACCAAGACCGAATAAACTCATCTTT	CALGELALPLTGGPRPNKLIF
-	few	TRDV1	TRDJ1	TGTGCTCTTGGGGAACCCTGGGGACGCACCGATAAACTCATCTTT	CALGEPWGRTDKLIF
TRDD3	few	TRDV1	TRDJ1	TGTGCTCTTGGGGAGCTACTTCAATCGCGGGGGATACTCCTACTGTACACCGATAAACTCATCTTT	CALGELLQSRGILLLYTDKLIF
-	few	TRDV1	TRDJ1	TGTGCTCTTGGGGAGACAATCATCCTACGCTACTGGGTCACCGATAAACTCATCTTT	CALGETIILRYWVTDKLIF
TRDD3	few	TRDV1	TRDJ1	TGTGCTCTTGGGGAACTGGGCGGGGGATCCGATAAACTCATCTTT	CALGELGGGSDKLIF
TRDD3	few	TRDV2	TRDJ1	TGTGCCTGTGACAAAGGCGACTGGGGGTCAATAACCTACACCGATAAACTCATCTTT	CACDKGDWGSITYTDKLIF
TRDD3	few	TRDV1	TRDJ1	TGTGCTCTTGGGAACCGAACGCCCTACTCTCCTGGGGGATTTACTGATAAACTCATCTTT	CALGNRTPYSPGGFTDKLIF
TRDD3	-	TRDV2	TRDJ1	TGTGCCTGTGCCCGGTCCTGGGGGCATAGAAAAATCTTT	CACARSWGHRKIF
-	few	TRDV1	TRDJ1	TGTGCTCTTGGGGAACGAGGGGCCTTTACGGGGGGAAACGATAAACTCATCTTT	CALGERGAFTGGNDKLIF
TRDD3	few	TRDV1	TRDJ1	TGTGCTCTTGGGGAACTCGGTTCCCGGGGATACTTGGCCGATAAACTCATCTTT	CALGELGSRGYLADKLIF
TRDD3	few	TRDV1	TRDJ1	TGTGCTCTTGGGGAAAATCGCTACGATATAAGGTGTGGGGGATACTCTTACACCGATAAACTCATCTTT	CALGENRYDIRCGGYSYTDKLIF
-	-	TRDV1	TRDJ1	TGTGCTCTGACTTCCGATCCCTCCGATAAACTCATCTTT	CALTSDPSDKLIF
-	-	TRDV1	TRDJ1	TGTGCTCTTGGGGAAATAGTTCCTACAGGGTACTGGGGATACCACGATAAACTCATCTTT	CALGEIVPTGYWGYHDKLIF
-	-	TRDV1	TRDJ1	TGTGCTCTTGGGGAACAGAACCTAGGAGGGGGTGTTTACACCGATAAACTCATCTTT	CALGEQNLGGGVYTDKLIF
TRDD3	few	TRDV1	TRDJ1	TGTGCTCTTGGGGAAACCTTGGGGATACGCCTAGATAAACTCATCTTT	CALGETLGIRLDKLIF
TRDD3	few	TRDV1	TRDJ1	TGTGCTTTTGGGGGATTTTTCACCGATAAACTCATCTTT	CAFGGFFTDKLIF
TRDD3	-	TRDV1	TRDJ1	TGTGCTCTTGGGGAGAGGAGGGTTGGCCTATACGACTGGGGGATAAGGGGGTACACCGATAAACTCATCTTT	CALGERRVGLYDWGIRGYTDKLIF
TRDD2	-	TRDV1	TRDJ1	TGTGCTCTTGGGGTAACACTTCCTACGTTAGTATACACCGATAAACTCATCTTT	CALGVTLPTLVYTDKLIF
-	few	TRDV1	TRDJ1	TGTGCTCTTGGGGAAGTTTTCCTCCATGGTGGAGACAAACCCATCTTT	CALGEVFLHGGDKPIF
-	-	TRDV1	TRDJ1	TGTGCTCTTGGGGAACCCCTTTCCTATCACCCCATTTTTTCCGATAAACTCATCTTT	CALGEPLSYHPIFSDKLIF
TRDD3	-	TRDV1	TRDJ1	TGTGCTCTTGGGGAACCCACCCCCAGGGACCCAGGGCTGGGGGATACCGATAAACTCATCTTT	CALGEPTPRDPGLGDTDKLIF
-	few	TRDV1	TRDJ1	TGTGCTCTTGGGGAACCACGATTCCCGCCGAGCGGTGATAAACTCATCTTT	CALGEPRFPPSGDKLIF
TRDD3	-	TRDV1	TRDJ1	TGTGCTCTTGGGGAACTTGGAAAAGGTCCTGGACTGGGGGATGAAGGTAAACTCATCTTT	CALGELGKGPGLGDEGKLIF
-	-	TRDV1	TRDJ1	TGTGCTCTTGGGGATCTTTTCCGAGGGGGAACTAAACTCATCTTT	CALGDLFRGGTKLIF
TRDD3	-	TRDV1	TRDJ1	TGTGCTCTTGAGGAGGCCCCTACGCCGGCGGTTACTGGGGGAAATAAACTCATCTTT	CALEEAPTPAVTGGNKLIF
TRDD3	few	TRDV1	TRDJ1	TGTGCTCTTGGGGAACGGGGCCCCGGGAGACCCACTTACTGGGGGAAAATGGAATTGGATAAACTCATCTTT	CALGERGPGRPTYWGKMELDKLIF
-	-	TRDV1	TRDJ1	TGTGCTCTTGGGGAACTCCCCCCGTTCTCTCTGTTACTGGGCACCGATAAACTCATCTTT	CALGELPPFSLLLGTDKLIF
-	few	TRDV1	TRDJ1	TGTGCTCTTGGGGAATTGGAGGGGTACACCGATAAACTCATCTTT	CALGELEGYTDKLIF